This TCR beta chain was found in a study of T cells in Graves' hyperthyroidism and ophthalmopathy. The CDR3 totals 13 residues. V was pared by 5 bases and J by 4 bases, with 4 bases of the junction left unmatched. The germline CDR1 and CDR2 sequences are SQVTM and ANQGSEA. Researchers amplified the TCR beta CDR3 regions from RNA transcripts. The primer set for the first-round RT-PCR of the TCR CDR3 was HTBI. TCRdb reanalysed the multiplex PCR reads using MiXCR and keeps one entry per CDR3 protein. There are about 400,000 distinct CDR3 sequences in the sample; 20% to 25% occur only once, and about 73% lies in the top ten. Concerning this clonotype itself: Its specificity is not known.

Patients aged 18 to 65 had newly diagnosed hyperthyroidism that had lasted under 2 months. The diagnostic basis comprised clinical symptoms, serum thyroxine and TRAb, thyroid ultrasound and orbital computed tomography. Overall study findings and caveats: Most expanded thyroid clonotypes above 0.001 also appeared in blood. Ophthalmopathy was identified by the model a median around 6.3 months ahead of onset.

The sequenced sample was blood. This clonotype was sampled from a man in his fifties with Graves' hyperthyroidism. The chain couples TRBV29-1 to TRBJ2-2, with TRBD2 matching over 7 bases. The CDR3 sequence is CSVRGRGTGELFF. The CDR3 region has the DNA TGCAGCGTTCGAGGGAGGGGCACCGGGGAGCTGTTTTTT.